This TCR beta chain was profiled in a study of CD8+ T cells in alopecia areata (dated by TCRdb to between 2017 and 2018). Context from the whole study: The study used high-throughput TCRbeta sequencing to examine T cell clonal expansion in alopecia areata, in both the C3H/HeJ mouse model and human patients. In humans, TCRbeta sequencing was performed on scalp tissue and on sorted CD4+ and CD8+ peripheral blood T cells from healthy controls and from patients with patchy or totalis/universalis alopecia areata. Scalp clonality was compared across normal scalp (n=4), patchy alopecia areata scalp (n=8), and alopecia totalis/universalis scalp (n=8). RNA came from the PAXgene miRNA kit for fixed scalp, the miRNeasy kit for PBMCs, and the RNeasy kit for mouse skin. Amplification of TCRbeta CDR3 regions was done by immunoSEQ multiplex PCR using 35 Vbeta forward primers and 13 Jbeta reverse primers.

CDR1 and CDR2 (SGDLS, YYNGEE) derive from the germline V gene. Reading from cysteine to phenylalanine, the CDR3 counts 14 amino acids. The sequence is cut down to CDR3 DNA, 42 bases in frame from base 1. V trim: 3 bases; J trim: 4 bases; unmatched bases: 6. After PBMCs were isolated by density centrifugation and stained for CD3, CD4 and CD8, a FACSAria was used to sort CD4+ and CD8+ T cells. Unaffected controls provided scalp biopsies and blood samples. In the case of this clone: There is no known antigen for this receptor. No much larger clone is present one base from it, and per-base qualities are unavailable.

Library preparation used the immunoSEQ multiplex PCR assay. For TCR sequencing, RNA was extracted from every sample and reverse transcribed into cDNA to serve as template. First-strand cDNA was synthesized using SuperScript III with a 2:1 mix of oligo-dT and random hexamers. A synthetic immune receptor repertoire was used to assess amplification bias, and residual bias was removed computationally. From the authors' description of their analysis: Raw reads were preprocessed to remove errors, and CDR3 was defined according to IMGT conventions as the region from the conserved cysteine to phenylalanine. Clonality was calculated as 1 minus Shannon entropy normalized by log2 of the number of productive unique TCRs. Whether each scalp clone was CD4 or CD8 was inferred by checking scalp TCRbeta sequences against the CD4 and CD8 repertoires from sorted blood. This is the immuneACCESS table as TCRdb keeps it, with only in-frame sequences that have V and J called. A part of the clones is gone; compared with another copy, unresolved V genes explain less than half, and the rest is unexplained. The V and J calls and clone size were taken over from that table, and D and trimming were inferred from the DNA. The sample has 140,000 or so clones on record, around two thirds of them singletons. 35% to 40% of the sample belongs to the ten largest clones.

What the research found in general, with its limitations: Unlike mouse skin, where gammadelta T cells dominate, normal human skin contains resident alphabeta T cells that get sequenced too, which complicates analysis of the scalp TCR repertoire. Compared with normal scalp, lesional scalp, particularly in alopecia totalis/universalis, had higher clonality and more expanded CD8+ clones, which suggests antigenic drive. Shared TCR sequences between patients were less evident than in mice, which may be partly attributable to HLA diversity in the patient population.

The TCR was taken from a human donor in good health. The sample taken for sequencing was CD8+ T cells sorted from blood. The chain joins TRBV9 to TRBJ2-7, with 8 middle bases fitting TRBD2. The CDR3 reads as follows: CASSATSAKYEQYF. DNA sequence: TGTGCCAGCAGCGCGACTAGCGCGAAATACGAGCAGTACTTC.